This T cell receptor beta chain originates from a study of CD8+CD57+ T cells in acquired aplastic anemia. Trimming removed 8 bases at V and 5 bases at J, with 19 bases between. Germline values: CDR1 LNHDA, CDR2 SQIVND (reference sequence). The CDR3 is 15 amino acids. Using genomic DNA as the template, TCR beta VDJ and CDR3 profiling was carried out. TCRdb passed the reads through MiXCR, listing each CDR3 protein once. The top ten hold roughly 2.8% of the sample, which has roughly 150,000 distinct CDR3 sequences, roughly 43% seen once. Only patients with CD8+CD57+ cell expansion on flow cytometry were chosen for sequencing.

This sequence originates from a human donor with aplastic anemia. The sequenced material came from sorted CD4+, CD8+, or CD8+CD57+ T cells (not recorded which) from PBMCs. The chain uses TRBV19 and TRBJ1-5; weak D call: TRBD1 (6 bases). CDR3 residues: CASPPGTWDDQPQHF. In nucleotides, the CDR3 is TGTGCCAGTCCCCCCGGGACATGGGATGATCAGCCCCAGCATTTT.